These T cell receptor beta chains were read from a single sample in a study of blood T cell repertoires in COVID-19. Assay used: immunoSEQ multiplex PCR; TCRdb lists only in-frame clones, some missing. This sample carries about 240,000 clones, less than 90% of them seen once, and the ten largest clones take 5.5% to 6.5%. Sequenced material: peripheral blood. The receptors derive from a man aged 55-75 years with acute or convalescent COVID-19. Both conserved end residues are part of each CDR3. The D gene is left open where the match is weak. The listing skips clone size in some rows; elsewhere it reads once, few, many or a size class.

abundance,j_gene,v_gene,d_gene,CDR3aa,CDR3nt
-,TRBJ2-2,TRBV5-1,TRBD1,CASSWDREGGELFF,TGCGCCAGCAGCTGGGACAGGGAAGGCGGGGAGCTGTTTTTT
-,TRBJ2-1,TRBV5-1,-,CASSLALGSSYNEQFF,TGCGCCAGCAGCTTGGCGTTAGGGAGCTCCTACAATGAGCAGTTCTTC
-,TRBJ1-2,TRBV19,-,CASSIIDQGTYGYTF,TGTGCCAGTAGTATTATTGACCAGGGAACCTATGGCTACACCTTC
-,TRBJ2-3,TRBV11-3,TRBD2,CASSPRLAGDTDTQYF,TGTGCCAGCAGCCCCCGTCTAGCGGGAGATACAGATACGCAGTATTTT
-,TRBJ2-7,TRBV6-2/TRBV6-3,-,CASSYSWASGRSYEQYF,TGTGCCAGCAGTTACTCGTGGGCAAGCGGGCGTTCCTACGAGCAGTACTTC
-,TRBJ2-3,TRBV24-1,-,CATSPTVGTDTQYF,TGTGCCACCAGTCCGACAGTCGGGACAGATACGCAGTATTTT
once,TRBJ1-4,TRBV7-2,-,CASSLFGTSDEKLFF,TGTGCCAGCAGCTTATTTGGGACTTCGGATGAAAAACTGTTTTTT
-,TRBJ1-5,TRBV19,TRBD1,CASSIVQGVGQPQHF,TGTGCCAGTAGTATAGTACAGGGGGTCGGTCAGCCCCAGCATTTT
-,TRBJ2-7,TRBV7-8,-,CASSPGRGYLF,TGTGCCAGCAGCCCAGGGCGGGGATACCTCTTC
-,TRBJ1-4,TRBV5-3,-,CARSPGRQDGEKLFF,TGTGCCAGAAGCCCGGGAAGACAGGACGGTGAAAAACTGTTTTTT
-,TRBJ2-3,TRBV19,-,CASSTRQVADTQYF,TGTGCCAGTAGTACCCGACAGGTTGCAGATACGCAGTATTTT
once,TRBJ1-3,TRBV5-1,TRBD1,CASSLVQGAHGNTIYF,TGCGCCAGCAGCTTGGTCCAGGGGGCACATGGAAACACCATATATTTT
few,TRBJ1-1,TRBV11-2,-,CASSLGRGTEAFF,TGTGCCAGCAGCTTAGGAAGGGGGACTGAAGCTTTCTTT
-,TRBJ2-7,TRBV29-1,TRBD1,CSVVRLWDSSYEQYF,TGCAGCGTTGTTAGGCTTTGGGACAGCTCCTACGAGCAGTACTTC
-,TRBJ2-3,TRBV19,TRBD2,CASSVQREGPRISTDTQYF,TGTGCCAGTAGTGTCCAGCGGGAGGGCCCTCGGATTAGCACAGATACGCAGTATTTT
-,TRBJ1-5,TRBV30,-,CAWSVKGGDQPQHF,TGTGCCTGGAGTGTCAAAGGGGGTGATCAGCCCCAGCATTTT
-,TRBJ2-7,TRBV11-2,TRBD2,CASSLGGLAQIYEQYF,TGTGCCAGCAGCTTAGGAGGACTAGCACAAATCTACGAGCAGTACTTC
-,TRBJ2-7,TRBV13,-,CASSSLWTDNFYEQYF,TGTGCCAGCAGCTCGCTATGGACAGACAACTTCTACGAGCAGTACTTC
-,TRBJ2-2,TRBV30,-,CAWNMNTGELFF,TGTGCCTGGAATATGAACACCGGGGAGCTGTTTTTT
-,TRBJ2-2,TRBV7-9,-,CASSPDTVTGELFF,TGTGCCAGCAGCCCTGACACCGTCACCGGGGAGCTGTTTTTT
-,TRBJ2-7,TRBV6-1,TRBD2,CASSEALSSSGRDEQYF,TGTGCCAGCAGTGAAGCGCTTAGCTCCAGCGGGAGGGACGAGCAGTACTTC
few,TRBJ2-1,TRBV29-1,TRBD2,CSVNRLAQNNEQFF,TGCAGCGTGAACAGACTAGCGCAAAACAATGAGCAGTTCTTC
-,TRBJ2-5,TRBV19,-,CASSIESTEETQYF,TGTGCCAGTAGTATAGAGTCAACAGAAGAGACCCAGTACTTC
-,TRBJ2-1,TRBV10-3,TRBD2,CAISESGGTNNEQFF,TGTGCCATCAGTGAGTCGGGAGGGACTAACAATGAGCAGTTCTTC
-,TRBJ2-5,TRBV25-1,TRBD2,CASSGIAGLREETQYF,TGTGCCAGCAGTGGAATAGCAGGGCTGCGGGAGGAGACCCAGTACTTC
-,TRBJ2-1,TRBV4-3,TRBD1,CASSRRGQGVYNEQFF,TGCGCCAGCAGCCGCCGGGGACAGGGGGTCTACAATGAGCAGTTCTTC
-,TRBJ2-7,TRBV27,TRBD2,CASSPLRTSSSYEQYF,TGTGCCAGCAGTCCGCTGAGGACTAGCAGCTCCTACGAGCAGTACTTC
-,TRBJ1-5,TRBV28,-,CASSLAMGRAGQPQHF,TGTGCCAGCAGTTTGGCTATGGGCAGGGCAGGTCAGCCCCAGCATTTT
-,TRBJ2-7,TRBV7-2,-,CASSTRTAYEQYF,TGTGCCAGCAGCACGAGGACAGCCTACGAGCAGTACTTC
once,TRBJ1-2,TRBV5-6,TRBD1,CASSWDRGGSYTF,TGTGCCAGCAGCTGGGACAGGGGAGGGAGCTACACCTTC
-,TRBJ2-5,TRBV9,TRBD1,CASSSPRDRTYQETQYF,TGTGCCAGCAGCTCACCCCGGGACAGAACTTACCAAGAGACCCAGTACTTC
-,TRBJ2-7,TRBV5-1,-,CASSIQGQQYF,TGCGCCAGCAGTATACAGGGACAGCAGTACTTC
once,TRBJ1-1,TRBV5-8,-,CASSLVYEAFF,TGTGCCAGCAGCTTGGTCTATGAAGCTTTCTTT
-,TRBJ1-3,TRBV5-1,TRBD1,CASSPTGTAAGNTIYF,TGCGCCAGCAGCCCAACCGGGACAGCGGCTGGAAACACCATATATTTT
-,TRBJ2-1,TRBV28,-,CASSFSGVNEQFF,TGTGCCAGCAGTTTCTCAGGGGTCAATGAGCAGTTCTTC
many,TRBJ2-2,TRBV7-3,TRBD2,CASSKRTGRLAGGAGELFF,TGTGCCAGCAGCAAGCGGACAGGGAGACTAGCGGGAGGGGCCGGGGAGCTGTTTTTT
-,TRBJ2-5,TRBV7-7,TRBD1,CASSLLGQGSETQYF,TGTGCTAGCAGCTTACTCGGACAGGGGAGCGAGACCCAGTACTTC
-,TRBJ2-4,TRBV28,-,CASSLISGAKNIQYF,TGTGCCAGCAGTTTAATCTCGGGTGCCAAAAACATTCAGTACTTC
-,TRBJ1-2,TRBV7-9,-,CASSSNGGTYGYTF,TGTGCCAGCAGCTCCAATGGGGGGACCTATGGCTACACCTTC
-,TRBJ1-1,TRBV7-2,-,CASSLANRFTEAFF,TGTGCCAGCAGCTTAGCTAACAGGTTCACTGAAGCTTTCTTT